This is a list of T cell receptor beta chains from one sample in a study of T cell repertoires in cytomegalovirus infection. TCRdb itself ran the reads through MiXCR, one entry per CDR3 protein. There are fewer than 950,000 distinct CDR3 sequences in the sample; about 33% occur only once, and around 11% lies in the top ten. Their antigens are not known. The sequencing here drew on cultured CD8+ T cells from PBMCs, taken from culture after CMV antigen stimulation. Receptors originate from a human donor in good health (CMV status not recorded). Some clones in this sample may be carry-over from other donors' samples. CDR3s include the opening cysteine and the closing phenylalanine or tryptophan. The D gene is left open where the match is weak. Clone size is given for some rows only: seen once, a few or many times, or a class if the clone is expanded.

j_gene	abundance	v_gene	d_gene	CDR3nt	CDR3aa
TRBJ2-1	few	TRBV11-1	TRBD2	TGTGCCAGCAGCGAACCCGGGACTACGAATGAGCAGTTCTTC	CASSEPGTTNEQFF
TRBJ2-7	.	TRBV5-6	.	TGTGCCAGCAGCAATGACCTAACCTACGAGCAGTACTTC	CASSNDLTYEQYF
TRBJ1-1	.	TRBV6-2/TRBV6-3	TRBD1	TGTGCCAGCAGACAGGGGGGAGCTGAAGCTTTCTTT	CASRQGGAEAFF
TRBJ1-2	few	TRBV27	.	TGTGCCAGCACTGATGCGGGAAGAGGGTTAGATGGCTACACCTTC	CASTDAGRGLDGYTF
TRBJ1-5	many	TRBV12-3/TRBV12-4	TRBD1	TGTGCCAGCAGTAGTTTAGTTTACAGGGGCGAACAGCCCCAGCATTTT	CASSSLVYRGEQPQHF
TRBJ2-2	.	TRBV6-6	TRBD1	TGTGCCAGCAGTACGACAGGGCCGGACGGGGAGCTGTTTTTT	CASSTTGPDGELFF
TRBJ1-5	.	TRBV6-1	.	TGTGCCAGCAGATCCCACCGGGAAAGCAATCAGCCCCAGCATTTT	CASRSHRESNQPQHF
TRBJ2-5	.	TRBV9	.	TGTGCCAGCAGCTCCCTCGACAAGGTAGAGACCCAGTACTTC	CASSSLDKVETQYF
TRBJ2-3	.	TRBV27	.	TGTGCCAGCCATACTCGGGGGGATACGCAGTATTTT	CASHTRGDTQYF
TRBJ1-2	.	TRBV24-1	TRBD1	TGTGCCACCAGTGAGCCGCGAAAGGGGGCGCGGGCGAACTATGGCTACACCTTC	CATSEPRKGARANYGYTF
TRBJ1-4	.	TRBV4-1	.	TGCGCCAGCAGGTCAACTAATGAAAAACTGTTTTTT	CASRSTNEKLFF
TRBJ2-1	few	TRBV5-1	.	TGCGCCAGCACTTTATCGACCGGGAGCTCCTACAATGAGCAGTTCTTC	CASTLSTGSSYNEQFF
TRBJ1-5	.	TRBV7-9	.	TGTGCCAGCAGCGGAGGACACGTTGGCAATCAGCCCCAGCATTTT	CASSGGHVGNQPQHF
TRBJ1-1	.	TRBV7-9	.	TGTGCCAGCAGCCCCTGGACAGATCCCATGAACACTGAAGCTTTCTTT	CASSPWTDPMNTEAFF
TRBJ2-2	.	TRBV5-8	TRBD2	TGTGCCAGCAACGAAGGACTAGCGGGGCCCACCGGGGAGCTGTTTTTT	CASNEGLAGPTGELFF
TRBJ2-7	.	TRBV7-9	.	TGTGCCAGCAGCTTAGTCTTTCGCGAGCAGTACTTC	CASSLVFREQYF
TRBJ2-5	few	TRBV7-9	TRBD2	TGTGCCAGCAGCCCACTCTTGGGGGGGAGCCAAGAGACCCAGTACTTC	CASSPLLGGSQETQYF
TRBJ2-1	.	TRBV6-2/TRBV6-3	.	TGTGCCAGCAGTTACCTAGGGACGGATTATTTCAATGAGCAGTTCTTC	CASSYLGTDYFNEQFF
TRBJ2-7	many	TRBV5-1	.	TGCGCCAGCAGCTTGGCCGACTACGAGCAGTACTTC	CASSLADYEQYF
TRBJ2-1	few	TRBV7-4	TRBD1	TGTGCCAGCAGCGCCCCCGGGACAGCGGCTAATGAGCAGTTCTTC	CASSAPGTAANEQFF
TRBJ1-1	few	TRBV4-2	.	TGTGCCAGCAGCCAAGAACCCCTCGGGGGGCTGAACACTGAAGCTTTCTTT	CASSQEPLGGLNTEAFF
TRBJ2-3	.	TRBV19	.	TGTGCCAGTAGTATCTTCGGCGGGGAGTTTGCAGATACGCAGTATTTT	CASSIFGGEFADTQYF
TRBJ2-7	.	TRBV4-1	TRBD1	TGCGCCAGCAGCCAAGGATTAGGACAGGGGTACGAGCAGTACTTC	CASSQGLGQGYEQYF
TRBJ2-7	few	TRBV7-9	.	TGTGCCAGCAGCCGGGGGGCATCCCCGTACGAGCAGTACTTC	CASSRGASPYEQYF
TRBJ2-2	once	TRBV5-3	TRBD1	TGTGCCAGCAGCTTGGCTGGGACAGGGGATCCCGGGGAGCTGTTTTTT	CASSLAGTGDPGELFF
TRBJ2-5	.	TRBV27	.	TGTGCCAGCAGCTCCCCCAGAGGGACCCAGTACTTC	CASSSPRGTQYF
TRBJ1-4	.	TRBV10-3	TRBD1	TGTGCCATCAGTCACAGGGGCGAAAAACTGTTTTTT	CAISHRGEKLFF
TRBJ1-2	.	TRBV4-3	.	TGCGCCAGCAGCCAAGATAGGGGCCTTACCACTCGGGGCTACACCTTC	CASSQDRGLTTRGYTF
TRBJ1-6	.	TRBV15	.	TGTGCCACCAGCGAGGCATCACCCCTCCACTTT	CATSEASPLHF
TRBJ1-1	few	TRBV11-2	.	TGTGCCTGGACAGCGACGAACACTGAAGCTTTCTTT	CAWTATNTEAFF
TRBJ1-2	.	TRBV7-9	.	TGTGCCAGCAGCCCCCCGGTATTGGGGATTGACTATGGCTACACCTTC	CASSPPVLGIDYGYTF
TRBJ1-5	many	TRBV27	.	TGTGCCAGCAGCTTATCCCTCAATCAGCCCCAGCATTTT	CASSLSLNQPQHF
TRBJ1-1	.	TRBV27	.	TGTGCCAGCAGTGGGGTGGGGGGACCAGACACTGAAGCTTTCTTT	CASSGVGGPDTEAFF
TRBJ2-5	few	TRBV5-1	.	TGCGCCAGCAGCTTGTTAGGGATAGAGACCCAGTACTTC	CASSLLGIETQYF
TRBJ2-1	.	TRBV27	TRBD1	TGTGCCAGCTCCTTTGGGGGACAGGGGTCAGGCGATGAGCAGTTCTTC	CASSFGGQGSGDEQFF
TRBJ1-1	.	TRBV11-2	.	TGTGCCATCCTGATGTGGGGCCAGCCTGAAGCTTTCTTT	CAILMWGQPEAFF
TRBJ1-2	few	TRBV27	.	TGTGCCAGCAGTTTTTTTGGGGGACACGACTATGGCTACACCTTC	CASSFFGGHDYGYTF
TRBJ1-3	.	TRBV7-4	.	TGTGTCAGCAGCTTACTCGGGGAGGAAGCCTCTGGAAACACCATATATTTT	CVSSLLGEEASGNTIYF
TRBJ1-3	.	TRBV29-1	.	TGCAGCGTTGAAGAACTCGGTTCTGGAAACACCATATATTTT	CSVEELGSGNTIYF
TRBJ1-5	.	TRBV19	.	TGTGCCAGTAGTGTCTCTCCCGTGCGCGACAATCAGCCCCAGCATTTT	CASSVSPVRDNQPQHF
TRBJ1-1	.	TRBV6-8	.	TGTGCCAGCAGTTACGTGGCAGGCTTGAACACTGAAGCTTTCTTT	CASSYVAGLNTEAFF
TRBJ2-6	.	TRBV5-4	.	TGTGCCAGCAGCTTGCCCAAGGGGGTCTTTGGGGCCAACGTCCTGACTTTC	CASSLPKGVFGANVLTF
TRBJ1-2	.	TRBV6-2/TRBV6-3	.	TGTGCCAGCAGTTATCCCGACGGGGACTATGGTGGCTACACCTTC	CASSYPDGDYGGYTF
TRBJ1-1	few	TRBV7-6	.	TGTGCCAGCAGCGGAAACAGGGAAAGGAACACTGAAGCTTTCTTT	CASSGNRERNTEAFF
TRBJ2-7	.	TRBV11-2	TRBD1	TGTGCCAGCAGCTTAGTGACAGGGGCGTCCTACGAGCAGTACTTC	CASSLVTGASYEQYF
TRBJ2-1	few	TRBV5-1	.	TGCGCCAGCAGCTTATGGCAGGGGACCGATGAGCAGTTCTTC	CASSLWQGTDEQFF
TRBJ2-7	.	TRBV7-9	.	TGTGCCAGCAGCTTAGGAAGTCGCGTTTACGAGCAGTACTTC	CASSLGSRVYEQYF
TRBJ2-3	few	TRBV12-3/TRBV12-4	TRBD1	TGTGCCAGCAGGCCGAGCCAGGGGGCAGAGTTGACAGATACGCAGTATTTT	CASRPSQGAELTDTQYF
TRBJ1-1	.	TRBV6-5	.	TGTGCCAGCAGTTCCTACCGTGGGGAAGTAGCTTTCTTT	CASSSYRGEVAFF
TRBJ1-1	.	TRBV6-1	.	TGTGCCAGCAGTGAAGTGGTGGACACTGAAGCTTTCTTT	CASSEVVDTEAFF
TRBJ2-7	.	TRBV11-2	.	TGTGCCAGCAGCGACGTGGACAGTTCCTCCTACGAGCAGTACTTC	CASSDVDSSSYEQYF
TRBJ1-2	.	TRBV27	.	TGTGCCAGCAGTTTACGGACCGCAGGGAACTATGGCTACACCTTC	CASSLRTAGNYGYTF
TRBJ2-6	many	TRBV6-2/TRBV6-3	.	TGTGCCAGCAGTTACCAGGGAACTGGGGCCAACGTCCTGACTTTC	CASSYQGTGANVLTF
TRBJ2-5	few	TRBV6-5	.	TGTGCCAGCAGTTCCGGGGACGGGCGCGGGGAGACCCAGTACTTC	CASSSGDGRGETQYF
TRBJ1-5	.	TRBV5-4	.	TGTGCCAGCAGCTTGGATCCAGGATTGGGTCAGCCCCAGCATTTT	CASSLDPGLGQPQHF